One and the same sample provided the 3 T cell receptor beta chains below, sequenced in a study of cytomegalovirus exposure and HLA in healthy donors. With 60 Vbeta and 13 Jbeta primers, the PCR was carried out. Here immunoSEQ multiplex PCR was the method, and the copy in TCRdb shows in-frame clones only, minus some. In the table there are 140,000 or so clones, about 82% of which are singletons. The sample taken for sequencing was PBMCs. Receptor source: a middle-aged woman in good health and CMV-seropositive.

V and J are TRBV9 and TRBJ1-1; D is unclear. The germline gives CDR1 SGDLS, CDR2 YYNGEE. V lost 6 bases and J 4 bases, leaving 16 bases between the germline ends. The CDR3 sequence is 14 residues long. CDR3 bases: TGTGCCAGCACAAAGGCCGGGATTGGCACTGAAGCTTTCTTT. Translating it yields CASTKAGIGTEAFF.

The CDR3 region has the DNA TGTGCCAGCAGTTCCCGTCCTGTACGGGTATACTACGAGCAGTACTTC. Translating it yields CASSSRPVRVYYEQYF. The chain has TRBV27 and TRBJ2-5; D gene uncertain. The J call may be in error: the DNA end matches TRBJ2-7 better. The CDR3 contains 16 residues. Germline-derived CDR1 and CDR2 are MNHEY and SMNVEV (reference sequence).

This sequence joins TRBV7-8 and TRBJ2-3, with D perhaps matching TRBD2 (6 bases). V was cut by 5 bases and J by 2 bases, with 14 bases left in between. The CDR3 is 15 amino acids. The germline CDR1 and CDR2 sequences are SGHVS and FQNEAQ. CDR3 nucleotide sequence: TGTGCCAGCAGCGCCGTAGCGGTCCTCACAGATACGCAGTATTTT. It is translated as CASSAVAVLTDTQYF. The entire variable domain, with the rest obtained from reference TRBV7-8 and TRBJ2-3, is as follows: GAGVSQSPRYKVAKRGQDVALRCDPISGHVSLFWYQQALGQGPEFLTYFQNEAQLDKSGLPSDRFFAERPEGSVSTLKIQRTQQEDSAVYLCASSAVAVLTDTQYFGPGTRLTVL.